This T cell receptor (beta chain) originates from a study of shared clonotypes between healthy human individuals. Each of the donors was a healthy adult who was HIV-negative and had not had a recent acute infection or vaccination. The investigators split CD4+ cells into a CD45RA+ naive subset and a CD45RA-negative memory subset. Regarding the study as a whole: Among donors, the sharing of clonotypes was expected to be influenced by sequencing depth.

On this clone: Its antigen is not identified.

The germline V gene has CDR1 MDHEN and CDR2 SYDVKM. CDR3 length: 15 amino acids. The study ran the assay at deep level. Sequencing used immunoSEQ multiplex PCR; TCRdb keeps in-frame clones, though not all of them. The data contain about 2 million clones, 90% to 95% of them singletons. The chain carries TRBV28 and TRBJ2-5, with 8 bases that match TRBD2. The J call could be wrong; TRBJ2-7 is a better fit for the DNA end. Input material: naive CD4+ T cells sorted from blood. Specified subset: CD45RA+ positively selected. This sequence originates from a man younger than 30 in good health. CDR3 nucleotides: TGTGCCAGCAGGGCGGGGGGCGTGTTACACCACGAGCAGTACTTC. Translating it yields CASRAGGVLHHEQYF.